This TCR beta chain came from a study of cytomegalovirus exposure and HLA in healthy donors. Study-wide points: Upon later analysis, HLA-associated TCR beta chains proved more clonally expanded than other, equally common chains. Later analysis placed DRB1 highest and HLA-C lowest in TCR association rates, which differed by HLA locus.

A word on this clone: Its cognate antigen is unknown.

Trimming shortened V by 4 bases and J by 2 bases, and 13 bases separated the two germline ends. This CDR3 region has 15 residues. Germline loops: CDR1 SGHRS, CDR2 YFSETQ. A multiplex PCR was run with 60 Vbeta primers and 13 Jbeta primers. TCRdb's copy holds only in-frame clones and misses some; the assay was immunoSEQ multiplex PCR. Seen here are 150,000 to 200,000 clones, around 81% observed once, and the top ten hold 2.2%. The sequence came from a woman in her twenties or thirties in good health and CMV-seronegative. This rearrangement joins TRBV5-1 to TRBJ1-3; D might be TRBD1 (5 bases). Sequenced material: PBMCs. The CDR3 reads CASSRNQGPGNTIYF. CDR3 sequence (DNA): TGCGCCAGCAGCCGGAATCAGGGCCCTGGAAACACCATATATTTT.